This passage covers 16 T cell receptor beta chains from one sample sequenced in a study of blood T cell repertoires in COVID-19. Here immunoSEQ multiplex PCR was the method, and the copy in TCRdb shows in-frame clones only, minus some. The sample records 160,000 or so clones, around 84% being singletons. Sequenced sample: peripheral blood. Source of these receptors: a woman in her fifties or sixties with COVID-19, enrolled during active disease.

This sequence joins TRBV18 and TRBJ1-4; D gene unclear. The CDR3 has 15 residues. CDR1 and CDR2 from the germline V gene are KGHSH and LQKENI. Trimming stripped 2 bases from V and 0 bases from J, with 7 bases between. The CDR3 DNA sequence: TGTGCCAGCTCACCAAACCGAGCAACTAATGAAAAACTGTTTTTT. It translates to CASSPNRATNEKLFF.

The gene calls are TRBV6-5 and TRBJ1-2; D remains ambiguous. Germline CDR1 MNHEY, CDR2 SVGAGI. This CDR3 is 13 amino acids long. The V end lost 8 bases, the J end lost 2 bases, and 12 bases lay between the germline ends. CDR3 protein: CASYPGYNYGYTF. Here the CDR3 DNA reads TGTGCCAGCTACCCGGGGTACAACTATGGCTACACCTTC.

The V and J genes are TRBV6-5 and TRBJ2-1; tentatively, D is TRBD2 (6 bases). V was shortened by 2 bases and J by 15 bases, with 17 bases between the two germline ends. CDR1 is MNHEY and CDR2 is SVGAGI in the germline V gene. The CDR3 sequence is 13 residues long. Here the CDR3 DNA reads TGTGCCAGCAGTTACGATCAGCGGGTGCTTGGGTTCTTC. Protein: CASSYDQRVLGFF.

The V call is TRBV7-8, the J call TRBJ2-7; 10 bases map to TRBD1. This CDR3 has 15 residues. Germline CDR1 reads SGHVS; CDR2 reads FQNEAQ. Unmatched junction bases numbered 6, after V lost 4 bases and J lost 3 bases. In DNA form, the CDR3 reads TGTGCCAGCAGCTACCCCGGGACAGGGGACTACGAGCAGTACTTC. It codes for CASSYPGTGDYEQYF.

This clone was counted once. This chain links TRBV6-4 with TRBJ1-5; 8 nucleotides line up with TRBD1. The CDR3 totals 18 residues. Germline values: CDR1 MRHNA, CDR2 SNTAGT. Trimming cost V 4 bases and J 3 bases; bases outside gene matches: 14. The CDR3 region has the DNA TGTGCCAGCAGTGCACCCACTTCCGGACAGGGCCCCAATCAGCCCCAGCATTTT. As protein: CASSAPTSGQGPNQPQHF.

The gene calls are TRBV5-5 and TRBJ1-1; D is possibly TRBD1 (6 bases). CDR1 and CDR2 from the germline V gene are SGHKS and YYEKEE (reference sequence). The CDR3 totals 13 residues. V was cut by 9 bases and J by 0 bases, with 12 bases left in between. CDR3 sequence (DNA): TGTGCCACCACGGGACAAATGAACACTGAAGCTTTCTTT. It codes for CATTGQMNTEAFF.

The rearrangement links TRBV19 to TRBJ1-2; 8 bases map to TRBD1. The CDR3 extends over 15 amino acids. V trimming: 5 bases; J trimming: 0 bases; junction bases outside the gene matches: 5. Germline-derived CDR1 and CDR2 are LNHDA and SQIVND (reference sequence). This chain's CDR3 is CASSDQGAPNYGYTF. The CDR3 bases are TGTGCCAGTAGTGACCAGGGGGCGCCTAACTATGGCTACACCTTC.

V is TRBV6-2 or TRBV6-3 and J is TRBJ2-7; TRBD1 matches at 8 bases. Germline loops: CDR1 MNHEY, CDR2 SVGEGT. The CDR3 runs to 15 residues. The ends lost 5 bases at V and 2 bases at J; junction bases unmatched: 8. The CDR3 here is CASSQDRVITYEQYF. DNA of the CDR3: TGTGCCAGCAGTCAGGACAGGGTTATTACCTACGAGCAGTACTTC.

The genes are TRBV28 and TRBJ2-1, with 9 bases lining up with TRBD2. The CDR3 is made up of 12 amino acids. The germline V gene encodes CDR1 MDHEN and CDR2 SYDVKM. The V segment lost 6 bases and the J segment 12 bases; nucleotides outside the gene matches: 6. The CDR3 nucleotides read TGTGCCAGCAGAGAGCGGGGGGCGGTGCAGTTCTTC. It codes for CASRERGAVQFF.

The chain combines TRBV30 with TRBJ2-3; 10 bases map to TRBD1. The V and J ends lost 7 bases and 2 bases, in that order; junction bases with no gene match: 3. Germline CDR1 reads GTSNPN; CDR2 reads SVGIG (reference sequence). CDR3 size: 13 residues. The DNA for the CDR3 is TGTGCCTCGGGACAGGGGTTCACAGATACGCAGTATTTT. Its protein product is CASGQGFTDTQYF.

The chain's CDR3 is CASSSTQGHSNQPQHF. The CDR3 coding sequence is TGTGCCAGCAGTTCCACTCAGGGTCATAGCAATCAGCCCCAGCATTTT. This chain uses TRBV6-5 with TRBJ1-5, with D perhaps matching TRBD1 (5 bases). Trimming shortened V by 4 bases and J by 0 bases, and 13 bases separated the two germline ends. The length of the CDR3 is 16 residues. Looked up from germline, CDR1 is MNHEY and CDR2 is SVGAGI.

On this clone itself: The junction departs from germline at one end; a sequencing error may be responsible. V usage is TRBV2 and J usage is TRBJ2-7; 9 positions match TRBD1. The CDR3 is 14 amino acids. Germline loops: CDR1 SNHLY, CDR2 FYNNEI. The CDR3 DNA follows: TGTGCCAGCAGGGAAGGGGACAGGGTACACGAGCAGTACTTC. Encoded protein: CASREGDRVHEQYF.

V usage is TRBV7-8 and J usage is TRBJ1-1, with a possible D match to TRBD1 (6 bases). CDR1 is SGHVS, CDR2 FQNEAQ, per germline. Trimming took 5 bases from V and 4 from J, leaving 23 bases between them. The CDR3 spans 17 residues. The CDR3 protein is CASSVRQDPNRFTEAFF. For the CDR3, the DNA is TGTGCCAGCAGCGTTCGACAGGATCCGAACAGGTTCACTGAAGCTTTCTTT.

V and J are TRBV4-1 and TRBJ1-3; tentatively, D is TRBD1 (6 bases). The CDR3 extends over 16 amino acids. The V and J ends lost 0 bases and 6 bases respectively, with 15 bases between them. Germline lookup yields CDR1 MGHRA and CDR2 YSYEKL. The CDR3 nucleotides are TGCGCCAGCAGCCAAGATACCCCTACAGGGCTAAACACCATATATTTT. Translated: CASSQDTPTGLNTIYF.

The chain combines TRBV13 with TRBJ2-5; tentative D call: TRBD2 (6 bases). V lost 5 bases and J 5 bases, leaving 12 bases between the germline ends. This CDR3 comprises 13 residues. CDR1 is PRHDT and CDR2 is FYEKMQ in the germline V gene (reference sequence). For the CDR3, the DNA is TGTGCCAGCAGCAGGGATCGGGGGGAGACCCAGTACTTC. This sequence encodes CASSRDRGETQYF. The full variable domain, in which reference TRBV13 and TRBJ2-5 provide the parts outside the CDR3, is AAGVIQSPRHLIKEKRETATLKCYPIPRHDTVYWYQQGPGQDPQFLISFYEKMQSDKGSIPDRFSAQQFSDYHSELNMSSLELGDSALYFCASSRDRGETQYFGPGTRLLVL.

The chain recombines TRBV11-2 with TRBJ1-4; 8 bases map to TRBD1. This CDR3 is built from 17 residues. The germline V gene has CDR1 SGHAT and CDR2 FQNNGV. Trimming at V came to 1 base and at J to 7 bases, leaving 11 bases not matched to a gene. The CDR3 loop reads CASSLGIIRGRGEKLFF. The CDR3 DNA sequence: TGTGCCAGCAGCTTAGGTATCATCAGGGGGCGCGGTGAAAAACTGTTTTTT.